The clone carrying this T cell receptor (beta chain) has more than one count but fewer than ten. Its specificity is not known. Trimming removed 5 bases from V and 6 bases from J, with 8 bases in between. CDR1 and CDR2 from the germline V gene are MDHEN and SYDVKM. This CDR3 comprises 11 residues. These data originate in a study of beta chain features in type 1 diabetes. Study-wide results and limits: Cells carrying high TCR expression could end up over-represented when cDNA is sequenced. Moderate yet significant TCRB CDR3 shortening was seen in Type 1 diabetes patients in all four CD4+ subsets.

The isolated RNA, all of it, was reverse transcribed, so expressed TCRB transcripts were what got sequenced. The study sequenced naive, central memory and regulatory T cell samples to an average of around 3.5 million reads. Data came from immunoSEQ multiplex PCR; TCRdb stores just in-frame clones and leaves some out. The sample consists of some 900,000 clones, roughly 16% of them appearing once. Material for sequencing was naive CD4+ T cells from blood. This clonotype was sampled from a woman younger than 35 in good health. The genes are TRBV28 and TRBJ2-7; no firm D call. In nucleotides, the CDR3 is TGTGCCAGCAGTGATAGGAGCGAGCAGTACTTC. It translates to CASSDRSEQYF.